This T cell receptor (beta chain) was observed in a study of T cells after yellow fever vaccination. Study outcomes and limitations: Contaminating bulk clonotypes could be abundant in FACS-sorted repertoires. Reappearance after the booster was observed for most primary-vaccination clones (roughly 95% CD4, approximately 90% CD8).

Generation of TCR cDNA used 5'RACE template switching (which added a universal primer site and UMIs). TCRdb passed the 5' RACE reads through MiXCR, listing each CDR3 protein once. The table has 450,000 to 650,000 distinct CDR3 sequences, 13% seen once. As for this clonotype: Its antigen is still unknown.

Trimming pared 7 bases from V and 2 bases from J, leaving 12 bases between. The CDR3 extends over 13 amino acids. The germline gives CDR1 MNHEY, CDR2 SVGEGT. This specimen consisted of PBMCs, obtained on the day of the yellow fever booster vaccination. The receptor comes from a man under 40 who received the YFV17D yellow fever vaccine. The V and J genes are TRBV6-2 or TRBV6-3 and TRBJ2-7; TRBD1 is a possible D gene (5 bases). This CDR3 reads CASTGQDAYEQYF. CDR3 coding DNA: TGTGCCAGCACAGGGCAGGACGCCTACGAGCAGTACTTC.